This T cell receptor (beta chain) derives from a study of T cells in Graves' hyperthyroidism and ophthalmopathy. General study results and limits: In blood, most of the thyroid clonotypes expanded above 0.001 were also present.

Concerning this clonotype itself: Its matching antigen is unknown.

TCR beta CDR3 sequences were amplified from RNA transcripts. The HTBI set primed first-round TCR CDR3 RT-PCR. TCRdb independently ran MiXCR on the multiplex PCR reads; one entry per CDR3 protein. The table shows around 690,000 distinct CDR3 sequences, with under 25% occurring only once. CDR1 and CDR2 from the germline V gene are LGHNT and FRNRAP. The CDR3 loop spans 12 amino acids. With 4 bases removed from V and 9 bases from J, the gap between germline ends came to 9 bases. Extraction of PBMCs used more than 8.5 ml of fresh peripheral blood. This TCR was recovered from a man aged 25 to 45 with Graves' ophthalmopathy. The chain recombines TRBV12-5 with TRBJ2-2; D ambiguous. Input material: blood. This CDR3 reads CASGSSPRELFF. Written as DNA, the CDR3 is TGTGCTAGTGGTTCATCCCCCCGGGAGCTGTTTTTT.